The 27 T cell receptor beta chains reported below all come from one sample, sequenced in a study of blood T cells in healthy people across ages. The authors ran a second PCR of about 6 to 12 cycles using a sample-barcoded 5' primer and a J-beta primer mix. TCRdb redid the calling of the 5' RACE reads with MiXCR, one entry per CDR3 protein. The table lists approximately 680,000 distinct CDR3 sequences, approximately 30% of them singletons. Sequencing used blood. These receptors were collected from a woman of 80 years or more in good health.

On this clonotype: It may be a read error: a sequence one base away is much more abundant. The CDR3 bases are TGTGCCAGCAGCGTAGGGGTAGGGGGGTTTGGCTACACCTTC. Translated: CASSVGVGGFGYTF. The J gene is TRBJ1-2, the V gene TRBV9, with a possible D match to TRBD1 (6 bases). The V gene lost 0 bases and the J gene lost 7 bases, with 13 bases spanning the gap. Germline loops: CDR1 SGDLS, CDR2 YYNGEE. CDR3 length equals 14 residues.

This clonotype was detected many times. The chain is built from TRBV5-1 and TRBJ2-3; 9 bases are shared with TRBD1. The J segment lost 3 bases and the V segment lost 5 bases, leaving 7 bases of the junction unmatched. The germline V gene has CDR1 SGHRS and CDR2 YFSETQ. CDR3 length: 15 residues. The CDR3 loop is CASRGTGFSTDTQYF. The CDR3 nucleotides read TGCGCCAGCAGGGGGACAGGGTTTTCAACAGATACGCAGTATTTT.

This clonotype has ten or more counts. The chain uses TRBV20-1 and TRBJ2-5, with unresolved D. The V end was cut by 3 bases, the J end by 3 bases, with 11 bases between. CDR1 is DFQATT, CDR2 SNEGSKA, per germline (reference sequence). The CDR3 has 13 residues. The CDR3 reads CSASKIAKETQYF. The CDR3 DNA sequence: TGCAGTGCTAGTAAAATTGCAAAAGAGACCCAGTACTTC.

This clonotype was counted between two and nine times. V is TRBV7-2 and J is TRBJ2-2; the D gene is possibly TRBD2 (5 bases). With 2 bases removed from V and 4 bases from J, the gap between germline ends came to 14 bases. Germline-derived CDR1 and CDR2 are SGHTA and FQGNSA. The CDR3 totals 16 residues. In DNA form, the CDR3 reads TGTGCCAGCAGCTTATATAGAGGACTCACCACCGGGGAGCTGTTTTTT. Its translation is CASSLYRGLTTGELFF.

This clonotype occurred a few times. The CDR3 coding sequence is TGCGCCAGCAGCCTCCTTAGAGGGGCGAACACTGAAGCTTTCTTT. Translating gives CASSLLRGANTEAFF. This chain uses TRBV5-1 with TRBJ1-1; possibly TRBD1 for D (5 bases). V was trimmed by 4 bases and J by 1 base, leaving 14 bases between them. The CDR3 covers 15 residues. CDR1 and CDR2 (germline): SGHRS, YFSETQ.

The table lists this clonotype with many counts. The CDR3 DNA follows: TGCAGTGCTCCGAAGCCGGGGGCAGGGGGCAACGAGCAGTACTTC. Amino acids: CSAPKPGAGGNEQYF. The V gene is TRBV20-1, the J gene TRBJ2-7, with 8 bases identical to TRBD1. The V gene's germline CDR1 is DFQATT and CDR2 SNEGSKA (reference sequence). Unmatched junction bases numbered 14, after V lost 5 bases and J lost 5 bases. This CDR3 has 15 amino acids.

As regards this clonotype: A clone one base away is much larger, so this may be a read error. The V and J genes are TRBV6-1 and TRBJ2-7, with 10 bases fitting TRBD1. This CDR3 region has 14 residues. The V gene end was trimmed by 6 bases and the J gene end by 2 bases; junction bases not matched to a gene: 4. CDR1 is MNHNS, CDR2 SASEGT, per germline. CDR3 sequence (DNA): TGTGCCAGCAGAGGGACAGGGGCGGCCTACGAGCAGTACTTC. Its protein product is CASRGTGAAYEQYF.

The CDR3 DNA is TGTGCCAGCAGCCAACTCCTCAGGCCGAACACTGAAGCTTTCTTT. Translating it yields CASSQLLRPNTEAFF. The genes are TRBV5-6 and TRBJ1-1; no clear D gene. The CDR3 loop spans 15 amino acids. Trimming took 4 bases from V and 1 from J, leaving 14 bases between them. Germline V gene lookup returns CDR1 SGHDT and CDR2 YYEEEE.

This rearrangement joins TRBV7-3 to TRBJ2-2, with D perhaps matching TRBD1 (6 bases). Germline V gives CDR1 SGHTA, CDR2 FQGTGA. Trimming removed 5 bases at V and 7 bases at J, with 11 bases between. This CDR3 spans 13 amino acids. The CDR3 is CASSGTGSGELFF. CDR3 in DNA: TGTGCCAGCAGCGGAACAGGGAGCGGGGAGCTGTTTTTT.

This clonotype was seen a handful of times. The chain recombines TRBV12-3 or TRBV12-4 with TRBJ1-6; D may be TRBD1 (5 bases). CDR3 size: 14 residues. V was pared by 8 bases and J by 5 bases, with 13 bases between. The CDR3 DNA follows: TGTGCCAGCCGATCCGGGACTAATAATTCACCCCTCCACTTT. It encodes CASRSGTNNSPLHF.

This clonotype was picked up many times. The chain is built from TRBV7-8 and TRBJ2-5; no definite D call. Looked up from germline, CDR1 is SGHVS and CDR2 is FQNEAQ. This CDR3 has 12 residues. Trimming took off 0 bases at V and 8 bases at J, with 7 bases between the two ends. CDR3 loop: CASSLAEITQYF. CDR3 nucleotides: TGTGCCAGCAGCTTAGCGGAGATTACCCAGTACTTC.

This clonotype was counted many times. The V call is TRBV10-3, the J call TRBJ2-1; D not resolved. The CDR3 runs to 13 residues. V was clipped by 4 bases and J by 2 bases, with 6 bases between them. Germline CDR1 is ENHRY and CDR2 is SYGVKD. This CDR3 is CAISVDTYNEQFF. DNA for the CDR3: TGTGCCATCAGTGTAGACACCTACAATGAGCAGTTCTTC.

In the case of this clonotype: A single base separates this from a much larger clone, so it may be a read error. This chain connects TRBV19 to TRBJ2-3, with unresolved D. Germline loops: CDR1 LNHDA, CDR2 SQIVND (reference sequence). This CDR3 is built from 12 residues. DNA for the CDR3: TGTACCAGTAGCCAACGGCAGGATACGCAGTATTTT. This translates into CTSSQRQDTQYF.

This clonotype was found many times. The V call is TRBV12-3 or TRBV12-4, the J call TRBJ2-7; TRBD1 agrees at 7 bases. The V gene end was trimmed by 5 bases and the J gene end by 2 bases; junction bases not matched to a gene: 9. The CDR3 is made up of 15 amino acids. CDR3 nucleotide sequence: TGTGCCAGCAGTCTTACAGGGGATAGACCCTACGAGCAGTACTTC. Protein: CASSLTGDRPYEQYF.

In regard to this clonotype: A much larger clone is a single base away; this may be a read error. The chain employs TRBV7-2 and TRBJ1-2; D not certain. This CDR3 has 14 residues. Germline V gives CDR1 SGHTA, CDR2 FQGNSA. Trimming removed 1 base at V and 4 bases at J, with 10 bases between. Here the CDR3 DNA reads TGTGCCAGCAGCTTAGATGTGGCAGGCTATGGCTACACCTTC. Its protein is CASSLDVAGYGYTF. Looking up the rest from reference TRBV7-2 and TRBJ1-2 gives the full variable domain: GAGVSQSPSNKVTEKGKDVELRCDPISGHTALYWYRQSLGQGLEFLIYFQGNSAPDKSGLPSDRFSAERTGGSVSTLTIQRTQQEDSAVYLCASSLDVAGYGYTFGSGTRLTVV.

As to this clonotype: A much larger clone is a single base away; this may be a read error. This chain links TRBV29-1 with TRBJ2-5; possibly TRBD1 or TRBD2 for D (7 bases each). The CDR3 is 15 residues long. V gave up 1 base and J gave up 0 bases, with 12 bases separating them. Per the germline V gene, CDR1 is SQVTM and CDR2 is ANQGSEA. The CDR3 DNA reads as TGCAGCGTTGAAGCAGGGGGGGGAAACCAAGAGACCCAGTACTTC. It encodes CSVEAGGGNQETQYF.

The J gene is TRBJ1-6, the V gene TRBV6-5; 7 bases align to TRBD1. V shed 2 bases, J shed 3 bases, and the junction held 1 base outside the gene matches. Germline V gives CDR1 MNHEY, CDR2 SVGAGI. CDR3 length equals 15 residues. CDR3 sequence reads: CASSYDRDYNSPLHF. The DNA for the CDR3 is TGTGCCAGCAGTTACGACAGGGACTATAATTCACCCCTCCACTTT.

This rearrangement joins TRBV20-1 to TRBJ2-5; TRBD2 aligns across 16 bases. Germline lookup yields CDR1 DFQATT and CDR2 SNEGSKA (reference sequence). CDR3 length: 17 amino acids. Trimming took 3 bases from V and 2 from J; bases not matched to a gene: 6. The CDR3 DNA reads as TGCAGTGCTAGGGGACTAGCGGGGGGGCAGATTCAAGAGACCCAGTACTTC. This translates into CSARGLAGGQIQETQYF.

This clonotype was counted many times. The chain joins TRBV20-1 to TRBJ2-3; 9 bases map to TRBD2. CDR1 is DFQATT and CDR2 is SNEGSKA in the germline V gene (reference sequence). This CDR3 region has 16 residues. Trimming cost V 6 bases and J 2 bases; bases outside gene matches: 12. The CDR3 coding sequence is TGCAGTGCGAGCGGGGGGACCAGCCTAGTCACAGATACGCAGTATTTT. Protein sequence: CSASGGTSLVTDTQYF.

This clonotype was recorded at least ten times. Here the CDR3 reads CASSTRSGGAYEQYF. Here the CDR3 DNA reads TGTGCCAGCAGCACACGGAGCGGGGGGGCTTACGAGCAGTACTTC. The gene calls are TRBV7-2 and TRBJ2-7; TRBD2 agrees at 10 bases. The germline V gene has CDR1 SGHTA and CDR2 FQGNSA. Germline trimming cut 5 bases from V and 4 bases from J; bases unmatched to any gene: 8. The length of the CDR3 is 15 residues.

V gene TRBV6-2 or TRBV6-3 combines with J gene TRBJ2-4; possible D gene TRBD2, 6 bases. The V end lost 6 bases, the J end lost 11 bases, and 11 bases lay between the germline ends. The CDR3 is 11 residues long. The V gene's germline CDR1 is MNHEY and CDR2 SVGEGT. The CDR3 nucleotides read TGTGCCAGCAGCCTCGAGCGGGTTCAGTACTTC. Translation gives CASSLERVQYF.

Note on this clonotype: An end of the junction does not agree with germline; a read error may underlie this. This chain's CDR3 is CASLGQTLANCGYTF. CDR3 DNA sequence: TGTGCCAGCTTAGGACAGACTCTAGCTAACTGTGGCTACACCTTC. The chain combines TRBV28 with TRBJ1-2; TRBD1 is a possible D gene (6 bases). The CDR3 is made up of 15 amino acids. Germline V gene lookup returns CDR1 MDHEN and CDR2 SYDVKM.

The chain uses TRBV9 and TRBJ2-2; no definite D call. Trimming took 4 bases from V and 5 from J, leaving 18 bases between them. The CDR3 is made up of 16 amino acids. The germline gives CDR1 SGDLS, CDR2 YYNGEE. The CDR3 reads CASSYTERAQTGELFF. The DNA of the CDR3 is TGTGCCAGCAGCTACACCGAACGGGCTCAGACCGGGGAGCTGTTTTTT.

This clonotype was seen at least ten times. This clone may be a read error of a much larger clone one base away. The chain recombines TRBV9 with TRBJ2-1, with 11 bases identical to TRBD2. The better agreement between TRBJ2-7 and the DNA end casts doubt on the J call. CDR1 and CDR2 (germline): SGDLS, YYNGEE. The CDR3 runs 17 residues. CDR3 sequence: CASSVVGSGGGYNEQYF. For the CDR3, the DNA is TGTGCCAGCAGCGTAGTTGGTAGCGGGGGGGGATACAATGAGCAGTACTTC.

This clonotype was seen ten or more times. The chain combines TRBV7-2 with TRBJ2-3; tentatively, D is TRBD1 or TRBD2 (5 bases each). Germline V gives CDR1 SGHTA, CDR2 FQGNSA. The CDR3 has 14 amino acids. V gave up 10 bases and J gave up 1 base, with 15 bases separating them. CDR3 in amino acids: CATARDARTDTQYF. For the CDR3, the DNA is TGTGCCACCGCCCGGGACGCGCGCACAGATACGCAGTATTTT.

This clonotype was observed many times. A much more abundant neighbour one base away suggests this may be a read error. The rearrangement links TRBV7-2 to TRBJ1-2; 11 bases map to TRBD1. Germline loops: CDR1 SGHTA, CDR2 FQGNSA. Losses at the gene ends were 7 bases for V and 4 bases for J; bases not matched to a gene: 11. This CDR3 is built from 16 residues. The CDR3 DNA reads as TGTGCCAGCACCTCCCCTCGGACAGGGGGCAGCTATGGCTACACCTTC. Residues: CASTSPRTGGSYGYTF.

This chain links TRBV7-2 with TRBJ2-5; no definite D call. Trimming shortened V by 1 base and J by 4 bases, and 10 bases separated the two germline ends. Germline V gives CDR1 SGHTA, CDR2 FQGNSA. This CDR3 comprises 14 residues. The CDR3 sequence is CASSLDSKRETQYF. CDR3 nucleotides: TGTGCCAGCAGCTTAGACAGTAAAAGAGAGACCCAGTACTTC. Full variable domain (missing parts from reference TRBV7-2 and TRBJ2-5): GAGVSQSPSNKVTEKGKDVELRCDPISGHTALYWYRQSLGQGLEFLIYFQGNSAPDKSGLPSDRFSAERTGGSVSTLTIQRTQQEDSAVYLCASSLDSKRETQYFGPGTRLLVL.